The rows below give T cell receptor beta chains drawn from one sample of a study of shared clonotypes between healthy human individuals. The data were produced by immunoSEQ multiplex PCR, yet TCRdb's version contains in-frame clones alone and is incomplete. The repertoire holds hundreds of thousands of clones, with 90% to 95% as singletons. Material for sequencing was naive CD8+ T cells sorted from blood. The receptors derive from a man in his thirties or forties in good health. CDR3s include the opening cysteine and the closing phenylalanine or tryptophan. Each record gives: clone size, J gene, V gene, D gene, CDR3 protein, CDR3 DNA. The D gene is left open where the match is weak. Not every row has a clone size; where given, it reads once, few, many or a size class.

clone size: -; J gene: TRBJ1-2; V gene: TRBV7-9; D gene: TRBD1; CDR3 protein: CASSLPAVGTGLNYGYTF; CDR3 DNA: TGTGCCAGCAGCTTACCCGCCGTCGGGACAGGCCTGAACTATGGCTACACCTTC
clone size: -; J gene: TRBJ2-5; V gene: TRBV7-2; D gene: -; CDR3 protein: CASSMDSAQTQYF; CDR3 DNA: TGTGCCAGCAGCATGGACTCCGCGCAGACCCAGTACTTC
clone size: -; J gene: TRBJ2-1; V gene: TRBV7-9; D gene: TRBD2; CDR3 protein: CASSLGVSGRQYNEQFF; CDR3 DNA: TGTGCCAGCAGCTTAGGAGTCTCCGGGAGGCAGTACAATGAGCAGTTCTTC
clone size: -; J gene: TRBJ1-5; V gene: TRBV28; D gene: TRBD1; CDR3 protein: CASSFGGQGLLSNQPQHF; CDR3 DNA: TGTGCCAGCAGTTTTGGGGGACAGGGGCTCTTAAGCAATCAGCCCCAGCATTTT
clone size: -; J gene: TRBJ1-5; V gene: TRBV19; D gene: -; CDR3 protein: CASSITPSNQPQHF; CDR3 DNA: TGTGCCAGTAGTATAACACCGAGCAATCAGCCCCAGCATTTT
clone size: -; J gene: TRBJ1-2; V gene: TRBV6-5; D gene: -; CDR3 protein: CASSYFSTAQYGYTF; CDR3 DNA: TGTGCCAGCAGTTACTTCTCGACAGCACAATATGGCTACACCTTC
clone size: once; J gene: TRBJ2-2; V gene: TRBV11-2; D gene: -; CDR3 protein: CASSSPRGGPGELFF; CDR3 DNA: TGTGCCAGCAGCTCGCCAAGGGGGGGTCCCGGGGAGCTGTTTTTT
clone size: -; J gene: TRBJ2-2; V gene: TRBV6-6; D gene: TRBD2; CDR3 protein: CASNLGGATNTGELFF; CDR3 DNA: TGTGCCAGCAACCTGGGAGGGGCTACGAACACCGGGGAGCTGTTTTTT
clone size: -; J gene: TRBJ2-7; V gene: TRBV7-2; D gene: TRBD2; CDR3 protein: CASSLLSSGRTGEQYF; CDR3 DNA: TGTGCCAGCAGCTTACTGTCTAGCGGGAGGACGGGGGAGCAGTACTTC
clone size: -; J gene: TRBJ2-1; V gene: TRBV5-6; D gene: TRBD2; CDR3 protein: CASSPAPSGRYNEQFF; CDR3 DNA: TGTGCCAGCAGTCCCGCCCCCAGCGGGAGGTATAATGAGCAGTTCTTC
clone size: -; J gene: TRBJ2-3; V gene: TRBV7-2; D gene: TRBD2; CDR3 protein: CASTERRLAGSDTQYF; CDR3 DNA: TGTGCCAGCACCGAAAGGAGACTAGCGGGATCAGATACGCAGTATTTT
clone size: once; J gene: TRBJ2-7; V gene: TRBV2; D gene: -; CDR3 protein: CASSGPLGRTKGQYF; CDR3 DNA: TGTGCCAGCAGTGGTCCCTTGGGCAGGACTAAGGGGCAGTACTTC
clone size: -; J gene: TRBJ2-3; V gene: TRBV19; D gene: TRBD2; CDR3 protein: CASTPASGRTNTQYF; CDR3 DNA: TGTGCCAGTACCCCCGCTAGCGGGAGGACGAATACGCAGTATTTT
clone size: -; J gene: TRBJ1-5; V gene: TRBV27; D gene: -; CDR3 protein: CASSTRYKGLEAHGPQHF; CDR3 DNA: TGTGCCAGCAGTACAAGATACAAGGGGCTAGAAGCTCATGGGCCCCAGCATTTT
clone size: -; J gene: TRBJ2-7; V gene: TRBV19; D gene: -; CDR3 protein: CASSIAPGARYEQYF; CDR3 DNA: TGTGCCAGTAGTATAGCCCCAGGGGCGAGATACGAGCAGTACTTC
clone size: -; J gene: TRBJ2-3; V gene: TRBV27; D gene: -; CDR3 protein: CASSFGAGGNTQYF; CDR3 DNA: TGTGCCAGCAGTTTTGGGGCAGGGGGGAATACGCAGTATTTT
clone size: -; J gene: TRBJ2-1; V gene: TRBV5-1; D gene: TRBD2; CDR3 protein: CASTLAGVLYNEQFF; CDR3 DNA: TGCGCCAGCACTCTAGCGGGAGTGTTGTACAATGAGCAGTTCTTC
clone size: -; J gene: TRBJ2-1; V gene: TRBV27; D gene: TRBD2; CDR3 protein: CASSWGTSGSGNEQFF; CDR3 DNA: TGTGCCAGCAGTTGGGGGACTAGCGGGAGTGGCAATGAGCAGTTCTTC
clone size: -; J gene: TRBJ2-1; V gene: TRBV5-4; D gene: TRBD2; CDR3 protein: CASSPGTSGPYNEQFF; CDR3 DNA: TGTGCCAGCAGCCCCGGGACTAGCGGGCCCTACAATGAGCAGTTCTTC
clone size: -; J gene: TRBJ1-2; V gene: TRBV11-2; D gene: -; CDR3 protein: CASSLVTVYGYTF; CDR3 DNA: TGTGCCAGCAGCTTAGTGACAGTCTATGGCTACACCTTC
clone size: -; J gene: TRBJ2-5; V gene: TRBV27; D gene: TRBD1; CDR3 protein: CASSSPTHDRAETQYF; CDR3 DNA: TGTGCCAGCAGTTCCCCCACGCACGACAGGGCAGAGACCCAGTACTTC
clone size: few; J gene: TRBJ1-4; V gene: TRBV30; D gene: TRBD1; CDR3 protein: CAWSVLRGRGEKLFF; CDR3 DNA: TGTGCCTGGAGTGTACTCAGGGGGCGCGGTGAAAAACTGTTTTTT
clone size: -; J gene: TRBJ2-7; V gene: TRBV11-2; D gene: -; CDR3 protein: CASSSTGPSYEQYF; CDR3 DNA: TGTGCCAGCAGCTCGACAGGTCCTTCCTACGAGCAGTACTTC
clone size: -; J gene: TRBJ2-1; V gene: TRBV6-1; D gene: -; CDR3 protein: CASSENLVLFF; CDR3 DNA: TGTGCCAGCAGTGAGAATTTAGTTCTGTTCTTC
clone size: -; J gene: TRBJ1-2; V gene: TRBV27; D gene: -; CDR3 protein: CASSLSKGGAFYGYTF; CDR3 DNA: TGTGCCAGCAGTTTATCGAAGGGGGGCGCTTTCTATGGCTACACCTTC
clone size: -; J gene: TRBJ2-3; V gene: TRBV28; D gene: TRBD2; CDR3 protein: CASSGTSGRNADTQYF; CDR3 DNA: TGTGCCAGCAGTGGGACTAGCGGGAGGAACGCAGATACGCAGTATTTT
clone size: -; J gene: TRBJ2-7; V gene: TRBV28; D gene: -; CDR3 protein: CASSLARYEQYF; CDR3 DNA: TGTGCCAGCAGTCTCGCCCGCTACGAGCAGTACTTC
clone size: -; J gene: TRBJ2-7; V gene: TRBV18; D gene: -; CDR3 protein: CASSPSVREYEQYF; CDR3 DNA: TGTGCCAGCTCCCCTTCGGTGCGGGAATACGAGCAGTACTTC
clone size: -; J gene: TRBJ1-5; V gene: TRBV9; D gene: TRBD1; CDR3 protein: CASSVDQGVNQPQHF; CDR3 DNA: TGTGCCAGCAGCGTAGATCAGGGGGTCAATCAGCCCCAGCATTTT
clone size: -; J gene: TRBJ1-4; V gene: TRBV27; D gene: -; CDR3 protein: CASSFSSGRDNEKLFF; CDR3 DNA: TGTGCCAGCAGTTTCAGTTCGGGGCGGGATAATGAAAAACTGTTTTTT
clone size: -; J gene: TRBJ2-1; V gene: TRBV27; D gene: -; CDR3 protein: CASSFRIPIPTYNEQFF; CDR3 DNA: TGTGCCAGCAGTTTCAGGATCCCTATACCCACCTACAATGAGCAGTTCTTC
clone size: -; J gene: TRBJ1-2; V gene: TRBV29-1; D gene: TRBD1; CDR3 protein: CSVEDPNWGQGDGYTF; CDR3 DNA: TGCAGCGTTGAAGACCCTAATTGGGGACAGGGCGATGGCTACACCTTC
clone size: -; J gene: TRBJ1-5; V gene: TRBV7-9; D gene: -; CDR3 protein: CASSPFGDQPQHF; CDR3 DNA: TGTGCCAGCAGCCCCTTTGGGGATCAGCCCCAGCATTTT
clone size: -; J gene: TRBJ2-7; V gene: TRBV30; D gene: -; CDR3 protein: CAWTKQGLLYEQYF; CDR3 DNA: TGTGCCTGGACAAAACAGGGACTACTCTACGAGCAGTACTTC
clone size: -; J gene: TRBJ1-4; V gene: TRBV19; D gene: TRBD1; CDR3 protein: CASSTTGGLYEKLFF; CDR3 DNA: TGTGCCAGTAGTACTACAGGGGGCCTGTATGAAAAACTGTTTTTT
clone size: few; J gene: TRBJ2-2; V gene: TRBV25-1; D gene: -; CDR3 protein: CASSPTGELFF; CDR3 DNA: TGTGCCAGCAGCCCTACCGGGGAGCTGTTTTTT
clone size: -; J gene: TRBJ2-5; V gene: TRBV30; D gene: -; CDR3 protein: CAWSATVSLRTQYF; CDR3 DNA: TGTGCCTGGAGTGCAACGGTTTCCTTGAGGACCCAGTACTTC
clone size: once; J gene: TRBJ2-2; V gene: TRBV2; D gene: -; CDR3 protein: CAKKEPNTGELFF; CDR3 DNA: TGTGCCAAAAAAGAACCGAACACCGGGGAGCTGTTTTTT